Below are 32 T cell receptor beta chains sequenced from a single sample in a study of blood T cell repertoires in COVID-19. Method: immunoSEQ multiplex PCR; TCRdb's copy keeps in-frame clones and lacks some. Of a few hundred thousand clones in the sample, 70% to 90% are singletons; the top ten hold less than 6%. Sequenced input: PBMCs or T cells enriched from blood (not recorded which). These receptors all stem from a woman aged 30 to 39 who had recovered from COVID-19.

J is TRBJ1-6 and V is TRBV7-8; TRBD1 might be the D (5 bases). Trimming cost V 5 bases and J 0 bases, with 14 bases left between them. The CDR3 extends over 17 amino acids. Germline CDR1 reads SGHVS; CDR2 reads FQNEAQ. CDR3 protein: CASSPGPASSYNSPLHF. The CDR3 region has the DNA TGTGCCAGCAGCCCAGGGCCCGCGAGCTCCTATAATTCACCCCTCCACTTT.

This chain joins TRBV7-6 and TRBJ2-1; the match to TRBD2 covers 13 bases. The CDR3 extends over 17 amino acids. Germline CDR1 reads SGHVS; CDR2 reads FNYEAQ. Trimming took 3 bases from V and 6 from J; bases not matched to a gene: 8. CDR3 coding DNA: TGTGCCAGCAGCTTCTCACCGGGACTAGCGGGGCCCAATGAGCAGTTCTTC. Translation: CASSFSPGLAGPNEQFF.

This clone appeared a single time. The V gene is TRBV9, the J gene TRBJ2-3, with TRBD2 matching 12 bases. Germline-derived CDR1 and CDR2 are SGDLS and YYNGEE. This CDR3 spans 17 amino acids. The V gene end was trimmed by 3 bases and the J gene end by 0 bases; junction bases not matched to a gene: 5. In nucleotides, the CDR3 is TGTGCCAGCAGCGGCGGACTAGCGGGGCCGAGCACAGATACGCAGTATTTT. Encoded protein: CASSGGLAGPSTDTQYF.

The chain uses TRBV4-3 and TRBJ2-1; 15 nucleotides agree with TRBD2. V lost 1 base, J lost 7 bases, and 5 bases stayed unmatched. The CDR3 consists of 17 residues. CDR1 is LGHNA, CDR2 YSLEER, per germline. The CDR3 spells CASSQGTSGGAMNEQFF. CDR3 nucleotides: TGCGCCAGCAGCCAAGGGACTAGCGGGGGGGCCATGAATGAGCAGTTCTTC.

This clone has more than one count but fewer than ten. The rearrangement uses TRBV19 and TRBJ1-1; 8 nucleotides line up with TRBD1. The CDR3 contains 17 residues. Germline CDR1 and CDR2: LNHDA and SQIVND (reference sequence). The ends lost 3 bases at V and 0 bases at J; junction bases unmatched: 9. CDR3 in DNA: TGTGCCAGTAGTATCGTGAGGACAGGGAGATTGAACACTGAAGCTTTCTTT. Amino acids: CASSIVRTGRLNTEAFF. Complete variable domain (other parts from reference TRBV19 and TRBJ1-1): DGGITQSPKYLFRKEGQNVTLSCEQNLNHDAMYWYRQDPGQGLRLIYYSQIVNDFQKGDIAEGYSVSREKKESFPLTVTSAQKNPTAFYLCASSIVRTGRLNTEAFFGQGTRLTVV.

For this clone: Germline is not matched at one junction end, which may reflect a read error. The V gene is TRBV14, the J gene TRBJ1-1; D may be TRBD1 (5 bases). The CDR3 has 14 amino acids. Per the germline V gene, CDR1 is SGHDN and CDR2 is FVKESK. CDR3 residues: CASSHPGVNSEAFF. The CDR3 nucleotides read TGTGCCAGCAGCCACCCGGGGGTGAACTCTGAAGCTTTCTTT.

The table lists this clone with a few counts. A junction end diverges from the germline sequence, so it may reflect a read error. CDR3 nucleotide sequence: TGTGCCTGGAGTCCCCCAGGGAACTCCGGGGAGCTGTTTTTT. This encodes CAWSPPGNSGELFF. This chain uses TRBV30 with TRBJ2-2; a possible D gene is TRBD1 (5 bases). Germline CDR1 reads GTSNPN; CDR2 reads SVGIG (reference sequence). There are 14 residues in the CDR3. Together with reference TRBV30 and TRBJ2-2, the CDR3 gives the full variable domain: SQTIHQWPATLVQPVGSPLSLECTVEGTSNPNLYWYRQAAGRGLQLLFYSVGIGQISSEVPQNLSASRPQDRQFILSSKKLLLSDSGFYLCAWSPPGNSGELFFGEGSRLTVL.

This clone was picked up one time. The genes are TRBV4-3 and TRBJ1-3; no reliable D call. This CDR3 has 16 amino acids. Trimming pared 3 bases from V and 1 base from J, leaving 13 bases between. Looked up from germline, CDR1 is LGHNA and CDR2 is YSLEER. DNA of the CDR3: TGCGCCAGCAGCCAGGATATAACCGGGTCTGGAAACACCATATATTTT. Amino acids: CASSQDITGSGNTIYF.

This rearrangement joins TRBV5-4 to TRBJ2-2, with a weak D call TRBD1 (6 bases). CDR1 and CDR2 from the germline V gene are SGHNT and YYREEE (reference sequence). CDR3 length: 15 amino acids. Trimming took off 2 bases at V and 1 base at J, with 9 bases between the two ends. CDR3 nucleotide sequence: TGTGCCAGCAGCTTCATACAGGGGAACACCGGGGAGCTGTTTTTT. Amino acid sequence: CASSFIQGNTGELFF.

J is TRBJ1-6 and V is TRBV11-1; 7 bases line up with TRBD1. The ends lost 5 bases at V and 7 bases at J; junction bases unmatched: 11. CDR3 length: 16 amino acids. Germline CDR1 and CDR2: SGHAT and FQDESV (reference sequence). In DNA form, the CDR3 reads TGTGCCAGCAGCACCCGCGAGGGGGCAAGGAATTCACCCCTCCACTTT. Encoded protein: CASSTREGARNSPLHF. The entire variable domain, with the rest obtained from reference TRBV11-1 and TRBJ1-6, is as follows: EAEVAQSPRYKITEKSQAVAFWCDPISGHATLYWYRQILGQGPELLVQFQDESVVDDSQLPKDRFSAERLKGVDSTLKIQPAELGDSAMYLCASSTREGARNSPLHFGNGTRLTVT.

V and J are TRBV5-5 and TRBJ1-1; D remains ambiguous. Germline CDR1 reads SGHKS; CDR2 reads YYEKEE (reference sequence). The CDR3 covers 15 residues. V was trimmed by 3 bases and J by 0 bases, leaving 12 bases between them. CDR3 bases: TGTGCCAGCAGCTATACAGTGATCATGAACACTGAAGCTTTCTTT. This translates into CASSYTVIMNTEAFF.

This chain joins TRBV29-1 and TRBJ1-2, with 11 bases matching TRBD1. Germline loops: CDR1 SQVTM, CDR2 ANQGSEA. With 7 bases clipped from V and 8 bases from J, the junction kept 6 bases outside the gene matches. CDR3 length: 12 residues. The CDR3 spells CSDRTGGLGYTF. The CDR3 nucleotides are TGCAGCGACAGGACAGGGGGCCTGGGCTACACCTTC.

V usage is TRBV5-1 and J usage is TRBJ1-4; 7 bases agree with TRBD1. Germline CDR1 reads SGHRS; CDR2 reads YFSETQ. CDR3 length: 15 amino acids. Trimming at V came to 4 bases and at J to 8 bases, leaving 11 bases not matched to a gene. DNA of the CDR3: TGCGCCAGCAGCACATCGAAGGGGGCGGGGGAAAAACTGTTTTTT. Translated, it gives CASSTSKGAGEKLFF.

This chain uses TRBV7-2 with TRBJ1-2, with D possibly TRBD1 on 6 matching bases. Per the germline V gene, CDR1 is SGHTA and CDR2 is FQGNSA. V dropped 0 bases and J dropped 4 bases, with 15 bases sitting between them. The CDR3 runs 16 residues. As DNA, the CDR3 is TGTGCCAGCAGCTTAGCGGGGGCAGGGGAAGGCTATGGCTACACCTTC. Amino acid sequence: CASSLAGAGEGYGYTF.

The rearrangement joins TRBV3-1 (or the pseudogene TRBV3-2) to TRBJ2-3, with D maybe TRBD2 (7 bases). Germline V lookup: CDR1 LGHDT, CDR2 YNNKEL (reference sequence). The CDR3 has 15 amino acids. The V and J ends lost 4 bases and 0 bases respectively, with 11 bases between them. The CDR3 here is CASSPRGLSTDTQYF. The CDR3 DNA follows: TGTGCCAGCAGCCCGCGGGGGCTCAGCACAGATACGCAGTATTTT.

The table lists this clone with a few counts. The chain employs TRBV2 and TRBJ1-4; D remains ambiguous. Trimming shortened V by 11 bases and J by 3 bases, and 13 bases separated the two germline ends. CDR1 and CDR2 (germline): SNHLY, FYNNEI. There are 13 residues in the CDR3. The chain's CDR3 is CAAKGGSNEKLFF. DNA of the CDR3: TGTGCCGCGAAAGGCGGGTCTAATGAAAAACTGTTTTTT.

This clone was counted only a few times. The V call is TRBV5-8, the J call TRBJ1-5, with 7 bases identical to TRBD1. The CDR3 is made up of 15 amino acids. Trimming took 0 bases from V and 4 from J; bases not matched to a gene: 4. Looked up from germline, CDR1 is SGHTS and CDR2 is YDEGEE. The CDR3 bases are TGTGCCAGCAGCTTGGTACAGGGGCCGAATCAGCCCCAGCATTTT. It yields the protein CASSLVQGPNQPQHF. The complete variable domain, with remaining parts taken from reference TRBV5-8 and TRBJ1-5, reads EAGVTQSPTHLIKTRGQQATLRCSPISGHTSVYWYQQALGLGLQFLLWYDEGEERNRGNFPPRFSGRQFPNYSSELNVNALELEDSALYLCASSLVQGPNQPQHFGDGTRLSIL.

This chain uses TRBV6-5 with TRBJ1-3, with D unresolved. With 6 bases removed from V and 2 bases from J, the gap between germline ends came to 8 bases. CDR1 is MNHEY, CDR2 SVGAGI, per germline. This CDR3 spans 13 amino acids. The CDR3 DNA reads TGTGCCAGCAGGGAGGGCCCTGGAAACACCATATATTTT. Its translation: CASREGPGNTIYF.

This chain joins TRBV6-1 and TRBJ1-4; 9 positions match TRBD1. Germline CDR1 is MNHNS and CDR2 is SASEGT. The junction had 7 bases not matched to a gene; V was cut back by 2 bases and J by 12 bases. The CDR3 contains 14 residues. CDR3 sequence reads: CASSELDRGRQLFF. The DNA of the CDR3 is TGTGCCAGCAGTGAATTGGACAGGGGTCGGCAACTGTTTTTT.

This chain links TRBV5-1 with TRBJ2-3; perhaps TRBD2 as D (5 bases). V was pared by 0 bases and J by 0 bases, with 11 bases between. The length of the CDR3 is 16 residues. Looked up from germline, CDR1 is SGHRS and CDR2 is YFSETQ. The CDR3 reads CASSLARGTSTDTQYF. The DNA of the CDR3 is TGCGCCAGCAGCTTGGCACGGGGAACTAGCACAGATACGCAGTATTTT.

CDR3 loop: CASSQDRGSQPQHF. In DNA form, the CDR3 reads TGCGCCAGCAGCCAAGACCGGGGGAGTCAGCCCCAGCATTTT. V usage is TRBV4-1 and J usage is TRBJ1-5; tentative D call: TRBD1 (5 bases). The germline V and J ends were trimmed by 0 bases and 6 bases, with 9 bases remaining between them. The germline gives CDR1 MGHRA, CDR2 YSYEKL. The CDR3 has 14 residues.

The chain couples TRBV4-1 to TRBJ1-6; D is perhaps TRBD1 (5 bases). The V gene lost 4 bases and the J gene lost 8 bases, with 21 bases spanning the gap. The CDR3 runs to 17 residues. CDR1 is MGHRA, CDR2 YSYEKL, per germline. The CDR3 coding sequence is TGCGCCAGCAGCCGCAACCCTTGGGGAGGGGTGGATTCACCCCTCCACTTT. Translation gives CASSRNPWGGVDSPLHF.

The V gene is TRBV2, the J gene TRBJ1-3, with D possibly TRBD1 on 6 matching bases. This CDR3 contains 15 residues. Trimming removed 4 bases at V and 0 bases at J, with 10 bases between. Germline V lookup: CDR1 SNHLY, CDR2 FYNNEI. This CDR3 reads CASSGTDNSGNTIYF. The DNA for the CDR3 is TGTGCCAGCAGTGGGACAGATAACTCTGGAAACACCATATATTTT.

The chain uses TRBV5-1 and TRBJ2-1, with D perhaps TRBD1 (6 bases). The V and J ends lost 5 bases and 3 bases respectively, with 18 bases between them. The germline gives CDR1 SGHRS, CDR2 YFSETQ. The CDR3 loop spans 16 amino acids. In DNA form, the CDR3 reads TGCGCCAGCAGAGCGGCGTCAGGGGCCCACTACAATGAGCAGTTCTTC. Encoded protein: CASRAASGAHYNEQFF.

In its sample, this clone was seen once. This chain joins TRBV7-6 and TRBJ2-5; the match to TRBD2 covers 8 bases. The CDR3 is 17 amino acids. CDR1 is SGHVS, CDR2 FNYEAQ, per germline. Trimming removed 6 bases from V and 1 base from J; junction bases left unmatched: 13. The DNA of the CDR3 is TGTGCCAGCAGTACCCTACCGCGGGGGGCCTTCCAAGAGACCCAGTACTTC. It encodes CASSTLPRGAFQETQYF.

The CDR3 sequence: CASSGQGTNEKLFF. Here the CDR3 DNA reads TGTGCCAGCAGTGGTCAGGGTACTAATGAAAAACTGTTTTTT. The V gene is TRBV19, the J gene TRBJ1-4; weak D call: TRBD1 (5 bases). Germline V gene lookup returns CDR1 LNHDA and CDR2 SQIVND (reference sequence). V dropped 9 bases and J dropped 2 bases, with 13 bases sitting between them. The CDR3 loop spans 14 amino acids.

V and J are TRBV5-4 and TRBJ2-1; weak D call: TRBD2 (6 bases). The V end was cut by 3 bases, the J end by 7 bases, with 14 bases between. Germline CDR1 reads SGHNT; CDR2 reads YYREEE (reference sequence). This CDR3 has 14 amino acids. CDR3: CASSSRDLGNEQFF. The CDR3 DNA follows: TGTGCCAGCAGCTCGCGGGACTTAGGGAATGAGCAGTTCTTC.

The V gene is TRBV7-2, the J gene TRBJ1-2, with 8 bases lining up with TRBD1. CDR1 and CDR2 from the germline V gene are SGHTA and FQGNSA. J gave up 8 bases and V 5 bases, and 4 bases lay outside the gene matches. This CDR3 is 12 amino acids long. CDR3 loop: CASSPWDRGYTF. The CDR3 bases are TGTGCCAGCAGCCCCTGGGACAGGGGCTACACCTTC.

The chain couples TRBV19 to TRBJ1-5; 12 bases align to TRBD1. The length of the CDR3 is 16 residues. The junction had 7 bases not matched to a gene; V was cut back by 4 bases and J by 6 bases. Germline V gene data show CDR1 as LNHDA and CDR2 as SQIVND (reference sequence). The CDR3 reads CASSRGDRGQVQPQHF. CDR3 DNA: TGTGCCAGTAGTAGGGGGGACAGGGGGCAAGTTCAGCCCCAGCATTTT.

The gene calls are TRBV6-5 and TRBJ1-1; D remains ambiguous. Trimming shortened V by 7 bases and J by 0 bases, and 9 bases separated the two germline ends. The CDR3 is 13 residues long. The germline V gene encodes CDR1 MNHEY and CDR2 SVGAGI. The CDR3 loop is CASTREMNTEAFF. CDR3 coding DNA: TGTGCCAGCACGAGGGAAATGAACACTGAAGCTTTCTTT.

The chain carries TRBV2 and TRBJ1-5, with TRBD1 identical over 9 bases. Germline lookup yields CDR1 SNHLY and CDR2 FYNNEI. V shed 3 bases, J shed 7 bases, and the junction held 13 bases outside the gene matches. The CDR3 has 17 residues. CDR3 coding DNA: TGTGCCAGCAGTGATGGATTGGACAGGGGTATGAGGCAGCCCCAGCATTTT. Translating it yields CASSDGLDRGMRQPQHF.

This clone was recorded a few times. The chain recombines TRBV27 with TRBJ1-4; 7 bases are a match to TRBD1. Germline-derived CDR1 and CDR2 are MNHEY and SMNVEV (reference sequence). J lost 4 bases, V lost 6 bases, and 8 bases had no gene match. The CDR3 covers 15 residues. The CDR3 spells CASRGAGGYNEKLFF. The CDR3, as DNA: TGTGCCAGCAGGGGGGCAGGGGGATATAATGAAAAACTGTTTTTT.